A single sample is the source of the 3 T cell receptor beta chains below, sequenced in a study of blood T cell repertoires in COVID-19. Clones were sequenced by immunoSEQ multiplex PCR, and TCRdb holds only the in-frame ones, with some missing. The data contain about 140,000 clones, approximately 80% of them singletons. The source material was peripheral blood. Receptors were obtained from a man in his sixties with active or convalescent COVID-19.

V is TRBV20-1 and J is TRBJ2-4; no definite D call. Germline CDR1 reads DFQATT; CDR2 reads SNEGSKA (reference sequence). V lost 4 bases and J lost 6, with 7 bases in between. The CDR3 is made up of 11 amino acids. CDR3 sequence (DNA): TGCAGTGCTAATGTCCGAAACATTCAGTACTTC. Its translation is CSANVRNIQYF.

This CDR3 reads CASSREGDAETQYF. Written as DNA, the CDR3 is TGTGCCAGTAGTAGGGAAGGGGATGCAGAGACCCAGTACTTC. The chain uses TRBV19 and TRBJ2-5; maybe TRBD1 (5 bases). Germline V lookup: CDR1 LNHDA, CDR2 SQIVND (reference sequence). The CDR3 loop spans 14 amino acids. V was pared by 4 bases and J by 4 bases, with 13 bases between.

This chain links TRBV30 with TRBJ2-7; D call uncertain. Trimming cost V 3 bases and J 9 bases, with 12 bases left between them. CDR1 is GTSNPN and CDR2 is SVGIG in the germline V gene (reference sequence). The CDR3 is 11 amino acids. CDR3 sequence (DNA): TGTGCCTGGAGCCTCGGGTTCTGGCAGTACGTC. Translated, it gives CAWSLGFWQYV.